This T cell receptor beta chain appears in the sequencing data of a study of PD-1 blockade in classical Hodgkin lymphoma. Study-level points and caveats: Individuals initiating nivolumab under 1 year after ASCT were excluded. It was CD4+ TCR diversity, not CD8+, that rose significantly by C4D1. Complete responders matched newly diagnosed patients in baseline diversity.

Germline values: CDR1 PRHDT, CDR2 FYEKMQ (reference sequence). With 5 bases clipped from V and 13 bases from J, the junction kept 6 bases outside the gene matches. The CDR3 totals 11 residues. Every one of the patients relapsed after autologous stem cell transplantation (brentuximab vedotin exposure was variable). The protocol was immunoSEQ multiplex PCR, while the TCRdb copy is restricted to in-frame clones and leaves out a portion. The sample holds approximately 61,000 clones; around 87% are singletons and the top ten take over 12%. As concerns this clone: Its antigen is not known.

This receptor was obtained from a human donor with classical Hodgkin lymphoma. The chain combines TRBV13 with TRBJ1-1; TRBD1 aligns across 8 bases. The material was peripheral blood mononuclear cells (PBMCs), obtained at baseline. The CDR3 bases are TGTGCCAGCAGCGACAGACAGGGGCATTTCTTT. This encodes CASSDRQGHFF.